The 28 T cell receptor beta chains reported below all come from one sample, sequenced in a study of blood T cell repertoires in COVID-19 (dated by TCRdb to 2019 to 2021). Preparation of the library involved the immunoSEQ multiplex PCR assay. Drawn from immuneACCESS, this table holds only the in-frame rearrangements with V and J called that TCRdb kept. Clones are partly lost; checked studies trace under half to an unresolved V gene and leave the rest unexplained. This sample is represented by about 130,000 clones; around 86% of them were singletons. More than 6.5% of the sample comes from the top ten. Material: peripheral blood. These TCRs come from a man older than 75 with active or convalescent COVID-19.

The rearrangement uses TRBV9 and TRBJ1-4; 8 nucleotides agree with TRBD1. J lost 4 bases, V lost 0 bases, and 5 bases had no gene match. The CDR3 contains 16 residues. Looked up from germline, CDR1 is SGDLS and CDR2 is YYNGEE. The CDR3 coding sequence is TGTGCCAGCAGCGTAGCCCCACAGGGGGGTAATGAAAAACTGTTTTTT. Amino acids: CASSVAPQGGNEKLFF.

In its sample, this clone was seen a few times. V usage is TRBV27 and J usage is TRBJ1-6, with D possibly matching TRBD1 (6 bases). The CDR3 is made up of 16 amino acids. The V end lost 2 bases, the J end lost 7 bases, and 15 bases lay between the germline ends. CDR1 MNHEY and CDR2 SMNVEV come from the germline V gene (reference sequence). The CDR3 DNA reads as TGTGCCAGCAGTTTAGCGCAGGGGCTCTCAAATTCACCCCTCCACTTT. Translating it yields CASSLAQGLSNSPLHF.

The sample holds a few counts of this clone. The rearrangement uses TRBV6-5 and TRBJ2-7, with 7 nucleotides matching TRBD2. From germline, CDR1 is MNHEY and CDR2 SVGAGI. The CDR3 totals 14 residues. With 8 bases clipped from V and 6 bases from J, the junction kept 13 bases outside the gene matches. The CDR3: CASRPAGETGEQYF. The CDR3 nucleotides read TGTGCCAGCCGGCCGGCGGGGGAGACTGGCGAGCAGTACTTC.

The chain carries TRBV3-1 (or the pseudogene TRBV3-2) and TRBJ1-1; 8 bases match TRBD1. This CDR3 is 13 amino acids long. Germline V CDR1 and CDR2: LGHDT, YNNKEL (reference sequence). V lost 5 bases, J lost 6 bases, and 5 bases stayed unmatched. The CDR3: CASSFDRGSEAFF. The CDR3 DNA sequence: TGTGCCAGCAGCTTCGACAGGGGCTCTGAAGCTTTCTTT.

DNA for the CDR3: TGTGCCGCAAAACTGGACGGGACAGGGTTCTACGAGCAGTACTTC. Translating it yields CAAKLDGTGFYEQYF. This chain uses TRBV6-5 with TRBJ2-7, with TRBD1 matching 9 bases. CDR3 length equals 15 residues. CDR1 is MNHEY, CDR2 SVGAGI, per germline. The trim removed 11 bases at V and 3 bases at J, leaving 14 bases unmatched.

In this sample, this clone turned up once. The V call is TRBV28, the J call TRBJ1-2; no definite D call. V was clipped by 7 bases and J by 3 bases, with 9 bases between them. From germline, CDR1 is MDHEN and CDR2 SYDVKM. The length of the CDR3 is 12 residues. The CDR3 sequence is CASTESYYGYTF. In DNA, the CDR3 is TGTGCCAGCACGGAGTCTTACTATGGCTACACCTTC.

The J gene is TRBJ2-4, the V gene TRBV14; D is ambiguous. CDR1 and CDR2 from the germline V gene are SGHDN and FVKESK. V was clipped by 3 bases and J by 0 bases, with 9 bases between them. The CDR3 spans 15 residues. CDR3 in amino acids: CASSQSGLAKNIQYF. The CDR3 nucleotides are TGTGCCAGCAGCCAGTCAGGCTTAGCCAAAAACATTCAGTACTTC.

Only one count was recorded for this clone. For the CDR3, the DNA is TGTGCCAGCAGCTTGGACCCCCTAGCGGGGGGCGACCAAGAGACCCAGTACTTC. It translates to CASSLDPLAGGDQETQYF. This chain links TRBV7-3 with TRBJ2-5, with 11 bases lining up with TRBD2. Trimming cost V 3 bases and J 0 bases; bases outside gene matches: 9. Germline V gives CDR1 SGHTA, CDR2 FQGTGA. CDR3 length: 18 residues.

V usage is TRBV21-1 and J usage is TRBJ2-1; whether TRBD2, the table's D call, matches the DNA was not checked. TRBV21-1 is deemed a pseudogene. CDR3 size: 17 residues. The CDR3, as DNA: TGTGCCAGCCCTCGGGTACCTGGCGGGAGGCGGTACAATGAGCAGTTCTTC. It yields the protein CASPRVPGGRRYNEQFF.

V is TRBV12-3 or TRBV12-4 and J is TRBJ2-5; a weak D match, TRBD2 (6 bases). The germline V and J ends were trimmed by 6 bases and 3 bases, with 11 bases remaining between them. CDR3 size: 13 residues. The CDR3 loop is CASSRGLEETQYF. DNA for the CDR3: TGTGCCAGCAGCCGGGGACTGGAAGAGACCCAGTACTTC.

The genes are TRBV11-2 and TRBJ2-5; the match to TRBD1 covers 7 bases. CDR1 is SGHAT, CDR2 FQNNGV, per germline. J gave up 1 base and V 4 bases, and 12 bases lay outside the gene matches. This CDR3 is 17 amino acids long. The CDR3 protein is CASSSQARRDSQETQYF. CDR3 bases: TGTGCCAGCAGCTCACAAGCCCGCCGGGACAGCCAAGAGACCCAGTACTTC.

This clone was seen just once. The chain employs TRBV5-1 and TRBJ2-7; a possible D gene is TRBD1 (6 bases). This CDR3 spans 14 amino acids. The germline V gene encodes CDR1 SGHRS and CDR2 YFSETQ. V shed 1 base and J shed 2 bases, with 10 bases lying between them. The CDR3, as DNA: TGCGCCAGCAGCTTGACAGGGACCGCCTACGAGCAGTACTTC. Encoded protein: CASSLTGTAYEQYF.

This CDR3 reads CASSRSGQPLAMNTEAFF. In DNA form, the CDR3 reads TGTGCCAGCAGCCGATCTGGACAGCCTCTGGCCATGAACACTGAAGCTTTCTTT. This chain links TRBV28 with TRBJ1-1, with TRBD1 as a possible D gene (6 bases). There are 18 residues in the CDR3. Trimming cost V 6 bases and J 0 bases, with 23 bases left between them. Germline lookup yields CDR1 MDHEN and CDR2 SYDVKM.

This clone came up a few times. This chain uses TRBV12-5 with TRBJ1-1; 7 nucleotides agree with TRBD1. This CDR3 has 15 residues. Germline CDR1 LGHNT, CDR2 FRNRAP. V gave up 0 bases and J gave up 4 bases; unmatched junction bases: 5. CDR3 protein: CASGLVLGGPTEAFF. As DNA, the CDR3 is TGTGCTAGTGGTTTGGTACTAGGGGGCCCCACTGAAGCTTTCTTT.

The chain is built from TRBV28 and TRBJ1-3; 8 bases are a match to TRBD1. CDR1 and CDR2 (germline): MDHEN, SYDVKM. The CDR3 spans 17 residues. The ends lost 2 bases at V and 4 bases at J; junction bases unmatched: 10. The CDR3 coding sequence is TGTGCCAGCAGTTTAATTCGTCAGGGGGCAGCGGGAAACACCATATATTTT. Protein product: CASSLIRQGAAGNTIYF.

The CDR3 region has the DNA TGTGCCAGCAGCCCCCAACTAGCGGGGGGCCGGGAGACCCAGTACTTC. It specifies CASSPQLAGGRETQYF. The rearrangement links TRBV11-2 to TRBJ2-5, with 12 nucleotides matching TRBD2. V was clipped by 5 bases and J by 5 bases; unmatched bases: 9. CDR1 and CDR2 (germline): SGHAT, FQNNGV. This CDR3 has 16 amino acids.

V usage is TRBV3-1 (or the pseudogene TRBV3-2) and J usage is TRBJ1-1, with 9 positions matching TRBD1. Germline CDR1 reads LGHDT; CDR2 reads YNNKEL (reference sequence). Germline trimming cut 4 bases from V and 8 bases from J; bases unmatched to any gene: 8. The length of the CDR3 is 14 residues. The CDR3 nucleotides read TGTGCCAGCAGCCCACAAACAGGGGGCGGGGAAGCTTTCTTT. Its protein product is CASSPQTGGGEAFF.

This chain joins TRBV11-2 and TRBJ2-1; 8 bases line up with TRBD2. The CDR3 loop spans 17 amino acids. Trimming took 1 base from V and 7 from J; bases not matched to a gene: 12. CDR1 is SGHAT, CDR2 FQNNGV, per germline. The CDR3 DNA is TGTGCCAGCAGCTTAGTTAGCGGGATTTTCGCTGTAAATGAGCAGTTCTTC. Residues: CASSLVSGIFAVNEQFF.

J is TRBJ1-2 and V is TRBV14, with 8 positions matching TRBD1. After removal of 0 bases from V and 5 bases from J, the junction contained 5 bases not matched to a gene. Germline V gene lookup returns CDR1 SGHDN and CDR2 FVKESK. CDR3 size: 15 residues. The CDR3 spells CASSQDLTGVYGYTF. The CDR3 DNA follows: TGTGCCAGCAGCCAAGATCTGACAGGGGTATATGGCTACACCTTC.

The chain joins TRBV15 to TRBJ1-4; no definite D call. The CDR3 totals 15 residues. V was trimmed by 1 base and J by 3 bases, leaving 9 bases between them. Per germline, CDR1 LNHNV and CDR2 YYDKDF (reference sequence). For the CDR3, the DNA is TGTGCCACCAGCAGAGTTTTTGCGGCTAATGAAAAACTGTTTTTT. This codes for CATSRVFAANEKLFF.

This chain uses TRBV27 with TRBJ2-1, with D hard to call. V lost 2 bases to trimming and J lost 10 bases, with 9 bases between them. Per the germline V gene, CDR1 is MNHEY and CDR2 is SMNVEV (reference sequence). This CDR3 has 12 amino acids. The CDR3 coding sequence is TGTGCCAGCAGTTTAAGAGCAGGAGAGCAGTTCTTC. Its translation: CASSLRAGEQFF.

V usage is TRBV10-3 and J usage is TRBJ1-1, with 8 bases aligning to TRBD1. The CDR3 has 14 residues. V shed 6 bases, J shed 3 bases, and the junction held 6 bases outside the gene matches. Germline V gives CDR1 ENHRY, CDR2 SYGVKD. Here the CDR3 reads CAIRLTGEDTEAFF. The CDR3 DNA is TGTGCCATCAGGTTGACAGGGGAGGACACTGAAGCTTTCTTT.

This chain joins TRBV7-3 and TRBJ1-1; D is perhaps TRBD1 (5 bases). Trimming removed 5 bases from V and 0 bases from J, with 7 bases in between. This CDR3 is built from 13 residues. Germline V gene lookup returns CDR1 SGHTA and CDR2 FQGTGA. The CDR3 DNA is TGTGCCAGCAGCCGGACAATGAACACTGAAGCTTTCTTT. Its protein is CASSRTMNTEAFF.

The chain has TRBV4-1 and TRBJ1-5; TRBD1 agrees at 9 bases. The CDR3 loop spans 16 amino acids. J lost 0 bases, V lost 4 bases, and 4 bases had no gene match. Germline V gene sequence: CDR1 MGHRA, CDR2 YSYEKL. CDR3 amino acids: CASSLGTGSSNQPQHF. CDR3 DNA: TGCGCCAGCAGCCTCGGGACAGGGAGTAGCAATCAGCCCCAGCATTTT.

The CDR3 loop reads CASSLRQGQYF. The CDR3 DNA is TGTGCCAGCAGTTTAAGGCAGGGGCAGTATTTT. The chain joins TRBV12-3 or TRBV12-4 to TRBJ2-3; weak D call: TRBD1 (5 bases). V was clipped by 2 bases and J by 11 bases, with 8 bases between them. CDR3 length: 11 residues.

The genes are TRBV10-3 and TRBJ2-3; 10 bases are shared with TRBD2. Germline V gene lookup returns CDR1 ENHRY and CDR2 SYGVKD. This CDR3 is 14 amino acids long. V shed 5 bases, J shed 4 bases, and the junction held 3 bases outside the gene matches. The CDR3 DNA follows: TGTGCCATCAGTCTAGCGGGAGATTCAGATACGCAGTATTTT. Its protein is CAISLAGDSDTQYF.

The chain carries TRBV5-8 and TRBJ2-5; D is perhaps TRBD1 (6 bases). CDR1 SGHTS and CDR2 YDEGEE come from the germline V gene. Trimming took 0 bases from V and 5 from J, leaving 11 bases between them. The CDR3 loop spans 14 amino acids. Here the CDR3 reads CASSLAGQGETQYF. The CDR3 region has the DNA TGTGCCAGCAGCTTGGCTGGCCAGGGGGAGACCCAGTACTTC.

CDR3 coding DNA: TGCGCCAGCAGCCAAGATCGTGCAGGGGGAAATTCACCCCTCCACTTT. Protein sequence: CASSQDRAGGNSPLHF. The V and J genes are TRBV4-3 and TRBJ1-6, with 7 bases lining up with TRBD1. CDR3 length: 16 residues. J gave up 7 bases and V 0 bases, and 6 bases lay outside the gene matches. The germline V gene has CDR1 LGHNA and CDR2 YSLEER.